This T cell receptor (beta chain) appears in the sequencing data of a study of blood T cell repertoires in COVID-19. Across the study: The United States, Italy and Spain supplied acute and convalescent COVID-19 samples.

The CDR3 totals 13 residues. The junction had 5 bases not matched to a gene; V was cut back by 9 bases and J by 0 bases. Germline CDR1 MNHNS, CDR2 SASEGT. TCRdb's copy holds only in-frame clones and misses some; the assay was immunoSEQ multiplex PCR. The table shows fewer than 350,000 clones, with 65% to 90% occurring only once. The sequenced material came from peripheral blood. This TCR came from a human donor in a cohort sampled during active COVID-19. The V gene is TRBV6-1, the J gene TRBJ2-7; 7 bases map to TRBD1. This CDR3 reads CASGQVPSYEQYF. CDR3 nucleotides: TGTGCCAGTGGACAGGTCCCCTCCTACGAGCAGTACTTC.